This TCR beta chain comes out of a study of blood T cell repertoires in COVID-19. Background on the study: Acute and convalescent COVID-19 specimens originated in the United States, Italy and Spain. The cDNA or gDNA used as material had been derived from T cells, B-cell-depleted T cells, or PBMCs.

In the original processing: Amplification with reference gene primers provided the estimates of nucleated cell counts. Libraries were prepared by immunoSEQ multiplex PCR; TCRdb keeps only in-frame clonotypes and omits some of them. D and trimming were read from the DNA, whereas the V and J calls and clone size are those reported in that table. Of some 80,000 clones listed, 85% were seen once; the top ten hold 15% to 20%. This TCR was recovered from an elderly man with active or convalescent COVID-19. Sequencing input: peripheral blood.

CDR3 region: CASSPRGFETQYF. The CDR3 coding sequence is TGTGCCAGCAGCCCAAGGGGTTTCGAGACCCAGTACTTC. The gene calls are TRBV13 and TRBJ2-5; tentatively, D is TRBD1 (5 bases). V lost 5 bases and J lost 5, with 12 bases in between. The germline V gene has CDR1 PRHDT and CDR2 FYEKMQ (reference sequence). This CDR3 spans 13 amino acids.